The source of this TCR beta chain is a study of T-cell memory formation after mild COVID-19. The CDR3 totals 19 residues. The germline CDR1 and CDR2 sequences are LGHNA and YNFKEQ. V shed 0 bases and J shed 1 base, with 18 bases lying between them. TCRdb passed the 5' RACE reads through MiXCR, listing each CDR3 protein once. The sample has roughly 140,000 distinct CDR3 sequences, around 15% seen once. The material sequenced was PBMCs or a T cell subset sorted from them (not recorded which). The V and J genes are TRBV4-2 and TRBJ2-2, with D perhaps TRBD2 (6 bases). The TCR originated in an adult woman who had mild COVID-19 (a few samples of this study predate the infection). Cell type and time point are not known. CDR3 sequence: CASSQDAGWEVGNTGELFF. CDR3 sequence (DNA): TGTGCCAGCAGCCAAGATGCGGGGTGGGAAGTGGGGAACACCGGGGAGCTGTTTTTT.